This paragraph covers one T cell receptor (beta chain) sequence. The data were obtained in a study of T cell changes during pregnancy in multiple sclerosis. The CDR3 spans 15 residues. Germline V gene sequence: CDR1 LGHNA, CDR2 YSLEER. J was trimmed by 4 bases and V by 1 base; bases with no gene match: 2. TCRdb keeps only in-frame clones here, not all; method: immunoSEQ multiplex PCR. Of about 89,000 clones in the sample, about 93% were seen once. This sequence joins TRBV4-3 and TRBJ2-5, with TRBD2 matching over 11 bases. This TCR was sampled from a female donor with multiple sclerosis, enrolled in a pregnancy study. The input for sequencing was peripheral blood, taken in the third trimester of pregnancy. In nucleotides, the CDR3 is TGCGCCAGCAGCCAAGTAGCGGGAGGGGGAGAGACCCAGTACTTC. Protein: CASSQVAGGGETQYF.